This T cell receptor beta chain appears in the sequencing data of a study of Ad26.COV2.S vaccination and SARS-CoV-2 variants. Across the study: The Ad26.COV2.S arm of the COV1001 trial was where the donor was placed.

Method: immunoSEQ multiplex PCR; TCRdb's copy keeps in-frame clones and lacks some. The sample has 380,000 or so clones; 70% to 90% are singletons. CDR3 length: 15 residues. The V and J ends lost 0 bases and 4 bases, in that order; junction bases with no gene match: 5. Germline loops: CDR1 LGHNA, CDR2 YNFKEQ. Noted treatment: roughly 19 received Ad26.COV2.S at low or high dose, single or two shots; 5 received placebo; per-sample allocation not given. All samples were drawn on day 63, counting from the first vaccine or placebo injection. The source was peripheral blood, collected in a trial of Ad26.COV2.S vaccine versus placebo. The chain links TRBV4-2 to TRBJ1-2, with 7 bases matching TRBD1. The TCR sequence derives from a person aged 18-60 years who received the Ad26.COV2.S COVID-19 vaccine or a placebo. The CDR3 is CASSQERSGGYGYTF. The DNA of the CDR3 is TGTGCCAGCAGCCAAGAACGATCAGGGGGCTATGGCTACACCTTC.